Listed below are T cell receptor beta chains from one sample, sequenced in a study of monozygotic twins with inflammatory bowel disease. TCRdb re-called the 5' RACE reads; one entry per CDR3 protein, DNA not given. The sample includes approximately 160,000 distinct CDR3 sequences. Sequenced material: blood. Receptor source: a human donor with ulcerative colitis or Crohn's disease, or a healthy co-twin of an affected twin (not recorded which). Both conserved end residues are part of each CDR3. The order of the fields is J gene, V gene, CDR3 protein.

j_call: TRBJ2-7
v_call: TRBV19
cdr3_aa: CASNEGLARYEQYF

j_call: TRBJ2-1
v_call: TRBV3-1
cdr3_aa: CASSRALALNEQFF

j_call: TRBJ2-1
v_call: TRBV5-1
cdr3_aa: CASSPRRRGTYNEQFF

j_call: TRBJ2-7
v_call: TRBV29-1
cdr3_aa: CSVGGTDHYEQYF

j_call: TRBJ2-5
v_call: TRBV6-2/TRBV6-3
cdr3_aa: CASSYSRLAALIGETQYF

j_call: TRBJ1-1
v_call: TRBV7-2
cdr3_aa: CASSPRRGANTEAFF

j_call: TRBJ2-4
v_call: TRBV20-1
cdr3_aa: CSVLWAAGDKNIQYF

j_call: TRBJ2-7
v_call: TRBV6-1
cdr3_aa: CASSHRTETYEQYF

j_call: TRBJ1-1
v_call: TRBV7-6
cdr3_aa: CASSSRQAANTEAFF

j_call: TRBJ1-3
v_call: TRBV5-4
cdr3_aa: CASSPGQGSGNTIYF

j_call: TRBJ2-1
v_call: TRBV6-1
cdr3_aa: CASSEGSFGGGEQFF

j_call: TRBJ2-7
v_call: TRBV14
cdr3_aa: CASSQVRGDEQYF